This T cell receptor (beta chain) was recovered during a study of T cell repertoires in cytomegalovirus infection. Findings and limits, study-wide: Dominating the ex vivo response were TCR beta clonotypes that were CMV-specific and HLA-C-restricted.

Trimming stripped 9 bases from V and 2 bases from J, with 12 bases between. The CDR3 is made up of 13 amino acids. Germline values: CDR1 LNHDA, CDR2 SQIVND (reference sequence). About this clonotype itself: As yet, its antigen is unknown.

TCRdb reprocessed the reads via MiXCR and lists one record per CDR3 protein. The profile shows approximately 120,000 distinct CDR3 sequences, about 30% of them singletons. The clonotype was recovered from a human donor in good health (CMV status not recorded). Some clones in this sample may be carry-over from other donors' samples. The specimen comprised CD8+ T cells from cultured PBMCs, sampled from culture after CMV antigen stimulation. This rearrangement joins TRBV19 to TRBJ2-3; D is unresolved. For the CDR3, the DNA is TGTGCCAGCCGGGCACCTATCACAGATACGCAGTATTTT. Translation: CASRAPITDTQYF.